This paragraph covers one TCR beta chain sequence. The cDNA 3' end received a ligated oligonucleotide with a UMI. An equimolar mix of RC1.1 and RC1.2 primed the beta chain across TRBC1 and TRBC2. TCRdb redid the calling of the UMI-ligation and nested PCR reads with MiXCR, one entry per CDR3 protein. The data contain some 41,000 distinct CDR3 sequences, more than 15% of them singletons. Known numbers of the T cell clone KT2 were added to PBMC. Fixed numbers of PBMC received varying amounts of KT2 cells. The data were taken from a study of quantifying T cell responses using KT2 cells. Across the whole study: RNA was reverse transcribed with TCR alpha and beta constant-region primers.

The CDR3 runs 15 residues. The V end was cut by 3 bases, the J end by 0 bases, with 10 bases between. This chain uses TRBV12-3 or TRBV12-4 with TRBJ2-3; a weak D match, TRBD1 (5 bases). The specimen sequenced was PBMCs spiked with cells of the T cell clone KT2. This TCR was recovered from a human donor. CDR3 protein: CASSLWRQSTDTQYF. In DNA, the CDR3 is TGTGCCAGCAGTTTGTGGCGACAGAGCACAGATACGCAGTATTTT.